A single sample gave rise to the 22 T cell receptor beta chains below, sequenced in a study of blood T cell repertoires in COVID-19. Repertoires were generated with immunoSEQ multiplex PCR, while TCRdb's copy carries only in-frame clones and drops some. The repertoire includes 150,000 or so clones, roughly 90% of them detected once, and more than 2% sits in the top ten. The sequenced material came from peripheral blood. These receptors were taken from a man aged 18 to 35 with acute or convalescent COVID-19.

This clone has only one observation. The V gene is TRBV5-1, the J gene TRBJ1-6; D perhaps matches TRBD1 (5 bases). This CDR3 contains 15 residues. Germline V CDR1 and CDR2: SGHRS, YFSETQ. V was trimmed by 1 base and J by 4 bases, leaving 9 bases between them. CDR3 bases: TGCGCCAGCAGCTTGTGGGGCGAGTATAATTCACCCCTCCACTTT. Residues: CASSLWGEYNSPLHF. Looking up the rest from reference TRBV5-1 and TRBJ1-6 gives the full variable domain: KAGVTQTPRYLIKTRGQQVTLSCSPISGHRSVSWYQQTPGQGLQFLFEYFSETQRNKGNFPGRFSGRQFSNSRSEMNVSTLELGDSALYLCASSLWGEYNSPLHFGNGTRLTVT.

This chain links TRBV6-5 with TRBJ1-6; 8 nucleotides line up with TRBD1. J was trimmed by 9 bases and V by 7 bases; bases with no gene match: 5. Germline loops: CDR1 MNHEY, CDR2 SVGAGI. The CDR3 length is 13 residues. The DNA of the CDR3 is TGTGCCAGCATTAGGACAGGGCTTTCACCCCTCCACTTT. It codes for CASIRTGLSPLHF.

The chain has TRBV6-6 and TRBJ1-5; the match to TRBD1 covers 8 bases. Per the germline V gene, CDR1 is MNHNY and CDR2 is SVGAGI (reference sequence). The CDR3 spans 14 residues. Trimming cost V 8 bases and J 4 bases; bases outside gene matches: 7. CDR3 residues: CASFGQGSNQPQHF. The CDR3 DNA sequence: TGTGCCAGCTTTGGACAGGGTTCTAATCAGCCCCAGCATTTT.

V gene TRBV24-1 combines with J gene TRBJ2-2, with TRBD1 matching over 8 bases. The junction had 4 bases not matched to a gene; V was cut back by 9 bases and J by 5 bases. The CDR3 loop spans 13 amino acids. The germline V gene has CDR1 KGHDR and CDR2 SFDVKD. This chain's CDR3 is CATRTGQTGELFF. For the CDR3, the DNA is TGTGCCACCCGGACAGGGCAAACCGGGGAGCTGTTTTTT.

The rearrangement joins TRBV7-9 to TRBJ1-5; D possibly corresponds to TRBD1 (6 bases). Germline V lookup: CDR1 SEHNR, CDR2 FQNEAQ (reference sequence). The CDR3 sequence is 14 residues long. Deletions cut 8 bases from V and 4 bases from J, with 15 bases between. Here the CDR3 DNA reads TGTGCCAGCGCGGACAGTAACAGGAATCAGCCCCAGCATTTT. Translation: CASADSNRNQPQHF.

The rearrangement uses TRBV27 and TRBJ1-5; TRBD1 matches at 7 bases. Looked up from germline, CDR1 is MNHEY and CDR2 is SMNVEV (reference sequence). J lost 5 bases, V lost 7 bases, and 11 bases had no gene match. This CDR3 is built from 15 residues. The CDR3 sequence is CASTLRGGADQPQHF. The CDR3 DNA reads as TGTGCCAGCACCCTACGAGGGGGCGCGGATCAGCCCCAGCATTTT.

The rearrangement uses TRBV25-1 and TRBJ1-2, with 8 bases aligning to TRBD1. V lost 5 bases, J lost 7 bases, and 3 bases stayed unmatched. CDR1 is MGHDK and CDR2 is SYGVNS in the germline V gene. The CDR3 is 12 residues long. The CDR3 region is CASSSGGPGYTF. The CDR3, as DNA: TGTGCCAGCAGTTCAGGGGGCCCTGGCTACACCTTC.

J is TRBJ1-2 and V is TRBV3-1 (or the pseudogene TRBV3-2); the D gene is possibly TRBD1 (5 bases). The V gene's germline CDR1 is LGHDT and CDR2 YNNKEL (reference sequence). V lost 3 bases and J 4 bases, leaving 9 bases between the germline ends. This CDR3 is built from 13 residues. The chain's CDR3 is CASSQGQLYGYTF. The CDR3 DNA follows: TGTGCCAGCAGCCAGGGGCAACTCTATGGCTACACCTTC.

The genes are TRBV4-1 and TRBJ2-7; 8 bases map to TRBD1. Germline V gene data show CDR1 as MGHRA and CDR2 as YSYEKL. The CDR3 length is 15 residues. Germline trimming cut 4 bases from V and 7 bases from J; bases unmatched to any gene: 12. The CDR3 DNA reads as TGCGCCAGCAGCCGGCTGGGGACAGGCAACAGGGAGCAGTACTTC. It codes for CASSRLGTGNREQYF.

This rearrangement joins TRBV18 to TRBJ1-1, with a weak D call TRBD1 (5 bases). This CDR3 has 15 amino acids. Looked up from germline, CDR1 is KGHSH and CDR2 is LQKENI. The V and J ends lost 4 bases and 2 bases respectively, with 14 bases between them. As DNA, the CDR3 is TGTGCCAGCTCACATGAAGTAAGGGGCAACACTGAAGCTTTCTTT. This gives the protein CASSHEVRGNTEAFF.

This clone has only one observation. This chain uses TRBV5-1 with TRBJ1-4; D may be TRBD1 (6 bases). Trimming removed 4 bases from V and 6 bases from J, with 13 bases in between. CDR3 size: 14 residues. Germline CDR1 and CDR2: SGHRS and YFSETQ. The CDR3 sequence: CASSQTGWDEKLFF. The DNA for the CDR3 is TGCGCCAGCAGCCAGACAGGCTGGGATGAAAAACTGTTTTTT. Combining the CDR3 with reference TRBV5-1 and TRBJ1-4 gives the whole variable domain KAGVTQTPRYLIKTRGQQVTLSCSPISGHRSVSWYQQTPGQGLQFLFEYFSETQRNKGNFPGRFSGRQFSNSRSEMNVSTLELGDSALYLCASSQTGWDEKLFFGSGTQLSVL.

V usage is TRBV5-1 and J usage is TRBJ2-7, with TRBD2 identical over 12 bases. CDR3 size: 15 residues. Unmatched junction bases numbered 0, after V lost 0 bases and J lost 2 bases. The germline V gene encodes CDR1 SGHRS and CDR2 YFSETQ. In nucleotides, the CDR3 is TGCGCCAGCAGCTTGGGGACTAGCGGGACCTACGAGCAGTACTTC. Translation gives CASSLGTSGTYEQYF. Full variable domain (rest looked up from reference TRBV5-1 and TRBJ2-7): KAGVTQTPRYLIKTRGQQVTLSCSPISGHRSVSWYQQTPGQGLQFLFEYFSETQRNKGNFPGRFSGRQFSNSRSEMNVSTLELGDSALYLCASSLGTSGTYEQYFGPGTRLTVT.

The genes are TRBV9 and TRBJ1-5, with D unresolved. Germline loops: CDR1 SGDLS, CDR2 YYNGEE. V was clipped by 3 bases and J by 6 bases, with 13 bases between them. This CDR3 is built from 14 residues. The CDR3 loop reads CASSGANSGQPQHF. DNA for the CDR3: TGTGCCAGCAGCGGGGCTAACTCCGGTCAGCCCCAGCATTTT.

This chain joins TRBV3-1 (or the pseudogene TRBV3-2) and TRBJ1-1; unclear D gene. The length of the CDR3 is 18 residues. V lost 8 bases, J lost 4 bases, and 29 bases lay in between. Per germline, CDR1 LGHDT and CDR2 YNNKEL (reference sequence). The CDR3 sequence: CASGKLSDGYMESTEAFF. The CDR3 DNA follows: TGTGCCAGCGGAAAACTCTCCGACGGGTACATGGAGAGCACTGAAGCTTTCTTT.

CDR3 DNA: TGTGCCAGCTCACCACCGAATTCTGTACAGGGTGGTTCACCCCTCCACTTT. This encodes CASSPPNSVQGGSPLHF. The chain couples TRBV18 to TRBJ1-6, with a possible D match to TRBD1 (6 bases). The germline V gene has CDR1 KGHSH and CDR2 LQKENI. V lost 0 bases to trimming and J lost 9 bases, with 18 bases between them. The CDR3 length is 17 residues.

The chain uses TRBV4-1 and TRBJ1-4, with a tentative D call TRBD1 (6 bases). The V end was cut by 1 base, the J end by 8 bases, with 11 bases between. Germline V gives CDR1 MGHRA, CDR2 YSYEKL. The CDR3 is made up of 14 amino acids. This CDR3 reads CASSQVAGAEKLFF. The CDR3 coding sequence is TGCGCCAGCAGCCAAGTGGCAGGGGCCGAAAAACTGTTTTTT.

The gene calls are TRBV5-1 and TRBJ1-4; 10 bases fit TRBD1. CDR1 is SGHRS and CDR2 is YFSETQ in the germline V gene. The ends lost 2 bases at V and 6 bases at J; junction bases unmatched: 4. The CDR3 is 15 amino acids. Here the CDR3 reads CASSFFGTGDEKLFF. CDR3 bases: TGCGCCAGCAGCTTCTTTGGGACAGGGGATGAAAAACTGTTTTTT.

This clone was found once. The rearrangement links TRBV3-1 (or the pseudogene TRBV3-2) to TRBJ2-3, with D perhaps TRBD2 (6 bases). Trimming left V 0 bases short and J 2 bases short, with 15 bases between. This CDR3 contains 17 residues. Germline CDR1 is LGHDT and CDR2 is YNNKEL (reference sequence). The CDR3 sequence is CASSQEVVAGHTDTQYF. The CDR3 coding sequence is TGTGCCAGCAGCCAAGAAGTTGTGGCGGGGCACACAGATACGCAGTATTTT.

V usage is TRBV10-3 and J usage is TRBJ2-3; 7 bases align to TRBD2. The CDR3 runs 16 residues. V lost 1 base to trimming and J lost 3 bases; unmatched junction nucleotides: 7. Germline CDR1 ENHRY, CDR2 SYGVKD. DNA of the CDR3: TGTGCCATCAGTGAGTGGTGCGGGAGTGGAACAGATACGCAGTATTTT. Protein product: CAISEWCGSGTDTQYF.

This clone has only one observation. The rearrangement uses TRBV27 and TRBJ1-5, with D possibly TRBD1 on 5 matching bases. V lost 1 base and J lost 3, with 10 bases in between. CDR1 is MNHEY, CDR2 SMNVEV, per germline (reference sequence). This CDR3 has 15 amino acids. CDR3 loop: CASSLWGQHNQPQHF. For the CDR3, the DNA is TGTGCCAGCAGTTTATGGGGCCAGCACAATCAGCCCCAGCATTTT.

The genes are TRBV4-1 and TRBJ2-1; D unclear. V was cut by 1 base and J by 0 bases, with 10 bases left in between. The CDR3 runs 16 residues. Germline CDR1 reads MGHRA; CDR2 reads YSYEKL. The CDR3 DNA is TGCGCCAGCAGCCAAGTTGGCGGAAGCTCCTACAATGAGCAGTTCTTC. Protein product: CASSQVGGSSYNEQFF.

This clone was observed a single time. The V call is TRBV3-1 (or the pseudogene TRBV3-2), the J call TRBJ2-1, with TRBD2 as a possible D gene (6 bases). Per germline, CDR1 LGHDT and CDR2 YNNKEL (reference sequence). This CDR3 is 12 amino acids long. Trimming took 4 bases from V and 15 from J, leaving 16 bases between them. CDR3 region: CASSPRDSTRFF. DNA of the CDR3: TGTGCCAGCAGCCCCCGGGACTCCACGAGGTTCTTC.